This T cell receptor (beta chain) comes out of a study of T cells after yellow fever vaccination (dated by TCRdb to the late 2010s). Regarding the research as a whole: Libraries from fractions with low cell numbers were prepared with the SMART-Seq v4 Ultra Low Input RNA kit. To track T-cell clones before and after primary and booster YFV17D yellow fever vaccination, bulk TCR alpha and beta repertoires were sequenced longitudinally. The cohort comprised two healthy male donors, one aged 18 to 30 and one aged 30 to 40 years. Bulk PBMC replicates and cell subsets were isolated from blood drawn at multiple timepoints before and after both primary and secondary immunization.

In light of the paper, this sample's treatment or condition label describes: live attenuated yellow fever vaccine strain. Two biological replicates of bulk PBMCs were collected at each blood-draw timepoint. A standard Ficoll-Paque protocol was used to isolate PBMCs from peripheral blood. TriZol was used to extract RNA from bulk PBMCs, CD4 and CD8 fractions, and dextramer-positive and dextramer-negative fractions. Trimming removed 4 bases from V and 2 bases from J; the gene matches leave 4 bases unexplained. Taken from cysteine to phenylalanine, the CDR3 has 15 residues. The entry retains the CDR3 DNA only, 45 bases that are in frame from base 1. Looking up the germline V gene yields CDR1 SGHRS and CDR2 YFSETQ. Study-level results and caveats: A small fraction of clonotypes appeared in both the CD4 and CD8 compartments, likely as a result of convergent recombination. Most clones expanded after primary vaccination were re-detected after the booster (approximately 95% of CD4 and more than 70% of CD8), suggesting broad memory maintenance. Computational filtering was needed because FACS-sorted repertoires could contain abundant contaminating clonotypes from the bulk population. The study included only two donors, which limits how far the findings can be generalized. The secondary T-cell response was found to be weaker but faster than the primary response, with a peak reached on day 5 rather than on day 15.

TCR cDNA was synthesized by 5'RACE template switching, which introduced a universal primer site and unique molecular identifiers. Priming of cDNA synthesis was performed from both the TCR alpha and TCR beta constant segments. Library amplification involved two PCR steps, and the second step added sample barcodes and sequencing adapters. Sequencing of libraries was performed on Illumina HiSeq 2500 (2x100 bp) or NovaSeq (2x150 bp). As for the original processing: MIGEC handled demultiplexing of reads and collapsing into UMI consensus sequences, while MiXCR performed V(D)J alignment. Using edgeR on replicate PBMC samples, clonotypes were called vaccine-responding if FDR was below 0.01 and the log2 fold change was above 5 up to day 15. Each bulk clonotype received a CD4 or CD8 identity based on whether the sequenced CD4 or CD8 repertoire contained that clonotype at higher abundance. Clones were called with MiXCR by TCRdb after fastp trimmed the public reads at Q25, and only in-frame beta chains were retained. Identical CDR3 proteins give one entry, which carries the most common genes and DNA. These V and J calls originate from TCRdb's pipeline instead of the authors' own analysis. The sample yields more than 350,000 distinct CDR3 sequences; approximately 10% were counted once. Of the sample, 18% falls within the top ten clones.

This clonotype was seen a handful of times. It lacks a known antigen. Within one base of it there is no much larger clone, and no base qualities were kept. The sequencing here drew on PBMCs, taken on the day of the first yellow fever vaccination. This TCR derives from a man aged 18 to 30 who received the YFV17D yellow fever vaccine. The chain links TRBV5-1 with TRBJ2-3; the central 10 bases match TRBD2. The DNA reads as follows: TGCGCCAGCAGCGAGCGGGGGGGCTACACAGATACGCAGTATTTT. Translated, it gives CASSERGGYTDTQYF.